Listed below are T cell receptor beta chains from one sample, sequenced in a study of T-cell reconstitution after alpha-beta-depleted transplantation in children. MiXCR was run by TCRdb on the PCR reads, yielding one entry per CDR3 protein. The sample comprises around 450,000 distinct CDR3 sequences, over 40% of which are singletons, and around a quarter rests with the top ten. Material: PBMCs, obtained before TCRalphabeta/CD19-depleted stem cell transplant. The receptor source for this set is a girl between 2 and 10 years old with aplastic anemia, due to receive a stem cell transplant. CDR3s include the opening cysteine and the closing phenylalanine or tryptophan. The D gene is left open where the match is weak. Part of the rows lack a size; the others show once, few, many or a class for expanded clones.

size: few; D: NA; V: TRBV12-3/TRBV12-4; J: TRBJ1-5; CDR3: CASSQSQGGGQPQHF; DNA: TGTGCCAGCAGTCAATCCCAGGGTGGGGGTCAGCCCCAGCATTTT
size: many; D: NA; V: TRBV7-9; J: TRBJ2-4; CDR3: CASSPSEVAKNIQYF; DNA: TGTGCCAGCAGCCCCAGCGAGGTAGCCAAAAACATTCAGTACTTC
size: NA; D: TRBD2; V: TRBV27; J: TRBJ2-1; CDR3: CASHPFPQRDWGEQFF; DNA: TGTGCCAGCCATCCGTTTCCCCAGCGGGATTGGGGTGAGCAGTTCTTC
size: NA; D: NA; V: TRBV19; J: TRBJ2-1; CDR3: CASSPGPGSYNEQFF; DNA: TGTGCCAGTAGCCCCGGGCCAGGTTCCTACAATGAGCAGTTCTTC
size: few; D: TRBD1; V: TRBV19; J: TRBJ1-1; CDR3: CASSKYRGTEAFF; DNA: TGTGCCAGTTCCAAATACAGGGGAACTGAAGCTTTCTTT
size: NA; D: NA; V: TRBV15; J: TRBJ2-3; CDR3: CATSREAYTDTQYF; DNA: TGTGCCACCAGCAGAGAGGCTTACACAGATACGCAGTATTTT
size: few; D: NA; V: TRBV4-2; J: TRBJ1-6; CDR3: CASSQDVSSYNSPLHF; DNA: TGTGCCAGCAGCCAAGATGTGAGCTCCTATAATTCACCCCTCCACTTT
size: many; D: TRBD2; V: TRBV29-1; J: TRBJ2-5; CDR3: CSVPSGSGFETQYF; DNA: TGCAGCGTTCCTAGCGGGAGTGGGTTTGAGACCCAGTACTTC
size: NA; D: TRBD1; V: TRBV20-1; J: TRBJ2-7; CDR3: CSAKSGQGNGEQYF; DNA: TGCAGTGCAAAATCGGGACAGGGGAATGGCGAGCAGTACTTC
size: NA; D: NA; V: TRBV18; J: TRBJ1-5; CDR3: CASSARGGLNQPQHF; DNA: TGTGCCAGCTCAGCCCGGGGAGGGCTCAATCAGCCCCAGCATTTT
size: many; D: NA; V: TRBV7-2; J: TRBJ2-3; CDR3: CASSLEPRSTDTQYF; DNA: TGTGCCAGCAGCTTGGAGCCCCGGAGCACAGATACGCAGTATTTT
size: few; D: NA; V: TRBV20-1; J: TRBJ1-2; CDR3: CSARPEPRTSGYTF; DNA: TGCAGTGCTAGGCCAGAACCTCGAACCAGCGGCTACACCTTC
size: NA; D: TRBD2; V: TRBV20-1; J: TRBJ2-7; CDR3: CSAAVGTKRNEQYF; DNA: TGCAGTGCTGCGGTGGGGACTAAAAGGAACGAGCAGTACTTC
size: NA; D: TRBD1; V: TRBV20-1; J: TRBJ2-1; CDR3: CSARRDRGYNEQFF; DNA: TGCAGTGCTAGGAGGGACAGGGGTTACAATGAGCAGTTCTTC
size: NA; D: TRBD1; V: TRBV5-5; J: TRBJ2-5; CDR3: CASSSLGQGGKTQYF; DNA: TGTGCCAGCAGCTCACTCGGACAGGGGGGGAAGACCCAGTACTTC
size: many; D: NA; V: TRBV5-1; J: TRBJ1-6; CDR3: CASSLKQTHSPLHF; DNA: TGCGCCAGCAGCTTGAAGCAGACGCATTCACCCCTCCACTTT
size: NA; D: NA; V: TRBV27; J: TRBJ1-2; CDR3: CASSFAGTAGYTF; DNA: TGTGCCAGCAGTTTTGCAGGGACGGCGGGCTACACCTTC
size: few; D: TRBD1; V: TRBV4-2; J: TRBJ2-1; CDR3: CASSQLPGGRDEQFF; DNA: TGTGCCAGCAGCCAACTACCAGGGGGCCGGGATGAGCAGTTCTTC
size: NA; D: TRBD2; V: TRBV7-2; J: TRBJ2-7; CDR3: CASSLVRTSGVFYEQYF; DNA: TGTGCCAGCAGCTTAGTAAGGACTAGCGGGGTGTTCTACGAGCAGTACTTC
size: few; D: NA; V: TRBV20-1; J: TRBJ2-3; CDR3: CSARGGSRTDTQYF; DNA: TGCAGTGCTAGGGGGGGATCACGCACAGATACGCAGTATTTT
size: many; D: TRBD2; V: TRBV5-1; J: TRBJ2-2; CDR3: CASSTGLAGGELFF; DNA: TGCGCCAGCAGCACCGGACTAGCGGGAGGGGAGCTGTTTTTT
size: NA; D: NA; V: TRBV7-3; J: TRBJ2-6; CDR3: CASSLTEGANVLTF; DNA: TGTGCCAGCAGCTTGACAGAAGGGGCCAACGTCCTGACTTTC